This T cell receptor (beta chain) stems from a study of T cell repertoires in cytomegalovirus infection (dated by TCRdb to the late 2010s). Regarding the complete study: Donor HLA type was relevant to the analysis, as public TCR beta signatures indicated carriage of CMV infection together with the matching HLA type.

General conclusions and limits of the study: The ex vivo response was dominated by HLA-C-restricted CMV-specific TCR beta clonotypes, which also provided the single most frequent clonotype in two of eight donors. In both this cohort and an independent cohort of 300 to 450 donors, the cumulative frequency of public TCR beta family members distinguished carriers of CMV infection plus the relevant HLA type.

This clonotype was seen many times. What antigen it recognizes has not been identified. No much larger clone is present one base from it, and per-base qualities are unavailable. Including cysteine and phenylalanine, the CDR3 has 14 amino acids. Solely the CDR3 DNA is kept, with 42 bases framed from the first base. V is pruned by 5 bases and J by 5 bases, leaving 4 bases of the junction without a gene match. The germline V gene encodes CDR1 SGHNT and CDR2 YENEEA. Sequencing was performed on an Illumina HiSeq 1500. Clones were called with MiXCR by TCRdb after fastp trimmed the public reads at Q25, and only in-frame beta chains were retained. CDR3 protein duplicates are merged, each entry listing the most common genes and DNA. The sample table shows around 330,000 distinct CDR3 sequences, and roughly 15% are seen once. The ten largest clones take up 9.5% to 15% of the sample.

The chain couples TRBV11-3 to TRBJ1-5; 9 bases in the junction line up with TRBD1. This sequence originates from a human donor in good health (CMV status not recorded). Some clones in this sample may be carry-over from other donors' samples. Material: PBMCs. CDR3 region: CASSKWDRDQPQHF. The nucleotides read TGTGCCAGCAGCAAATGGGACAGGGATCAGCCCCAGCATTTT.